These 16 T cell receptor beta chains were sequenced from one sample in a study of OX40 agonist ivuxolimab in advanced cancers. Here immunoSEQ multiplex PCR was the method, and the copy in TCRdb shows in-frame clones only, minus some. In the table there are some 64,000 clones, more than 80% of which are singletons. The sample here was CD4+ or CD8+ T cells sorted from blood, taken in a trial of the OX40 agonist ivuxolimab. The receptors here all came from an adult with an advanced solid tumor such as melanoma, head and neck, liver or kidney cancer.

The CDR3 region has the DNA TGCGCCAGCAGCTTGGACGGACCCCAATATGGCTACACCTTC. Its translation: CASSLDGPQYGYTF. The chain combines TRBV5-1 with TRBJ1-2, with D unresolved. V was clipped by 0 bases and J by 5 bases, with 11 bases between them. The CDR3 is made up of 14 amino acids. The germline V gene has CDR1 SGHRS and CDR2 YFSETQ.

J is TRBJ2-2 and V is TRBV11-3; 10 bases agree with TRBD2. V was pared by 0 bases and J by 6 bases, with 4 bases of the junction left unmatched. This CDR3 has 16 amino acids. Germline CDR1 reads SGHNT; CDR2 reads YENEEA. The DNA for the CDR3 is TGTGCCAGCAGCTTAGATAGCGGGAGGATCTCCGGGGAGCTGTTTTTT. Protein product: CASSLDSGRISGELFF.

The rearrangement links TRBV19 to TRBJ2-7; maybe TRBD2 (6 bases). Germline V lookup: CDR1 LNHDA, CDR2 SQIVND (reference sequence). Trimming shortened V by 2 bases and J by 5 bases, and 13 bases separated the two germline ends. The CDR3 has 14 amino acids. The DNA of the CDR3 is TGTGCCAGTAGTATAAGATTGCGGGGAGACGAGCAGTACTTC. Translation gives CASSIRLRGDEQYF. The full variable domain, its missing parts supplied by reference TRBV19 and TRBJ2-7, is DGGITQSPKYLFRKEGQNVTLSCEQNLNHDAMYWYRQDPGQGLRLIYYSQIVNDFQKGDIAEGYSVSREKKESFPLTVTSAQKNPTAFYLCASSIRLRGDEQYFGPGTRLTVT.

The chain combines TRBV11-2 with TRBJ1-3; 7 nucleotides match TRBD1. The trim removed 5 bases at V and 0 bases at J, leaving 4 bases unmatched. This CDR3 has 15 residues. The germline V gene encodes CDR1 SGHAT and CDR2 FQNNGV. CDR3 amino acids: CASSPDRASGNTIYF. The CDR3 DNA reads TGTGCCAGCAGCCCAGACAGGGCCTCTGGAAACACCATATATTTT.

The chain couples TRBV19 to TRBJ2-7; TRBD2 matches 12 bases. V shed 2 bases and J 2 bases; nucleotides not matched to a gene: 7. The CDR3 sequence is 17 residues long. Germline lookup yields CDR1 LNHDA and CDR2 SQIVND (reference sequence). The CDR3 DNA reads TGTGCCAGTAGTATATCTCCTAGCGGGAGGGGGACCTACGAGCAGTACTTC. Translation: CASSISPSGRGTYEQYF.

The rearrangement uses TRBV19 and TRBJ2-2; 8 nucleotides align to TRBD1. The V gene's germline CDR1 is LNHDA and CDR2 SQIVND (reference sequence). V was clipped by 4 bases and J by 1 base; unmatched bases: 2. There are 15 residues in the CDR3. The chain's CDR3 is CASSTGQGNTGELFF. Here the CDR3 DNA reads TGTGCCAGTAGTACCGGACAGGGGAACACCGGGGAGCTGTTTTTT.

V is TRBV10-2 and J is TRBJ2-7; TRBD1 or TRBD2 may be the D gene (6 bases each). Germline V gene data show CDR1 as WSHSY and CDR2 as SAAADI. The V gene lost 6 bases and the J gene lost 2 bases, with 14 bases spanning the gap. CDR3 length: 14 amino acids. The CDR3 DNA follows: TGCGCCAGCAGCCGAGGGGGGAACACCTACGAGCAGTACTTC. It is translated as CASSRGGNTYEQYF.

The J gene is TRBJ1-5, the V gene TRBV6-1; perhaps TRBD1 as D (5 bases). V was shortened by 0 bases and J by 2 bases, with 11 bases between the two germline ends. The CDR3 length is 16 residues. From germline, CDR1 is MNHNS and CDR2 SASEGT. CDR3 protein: CASSEAAGGGNQPQHF. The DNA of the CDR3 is TGTGCCAGCAGTGAAGCGGCGGGGGGTGGCAATCAGCCCCAGCATTTT.

The CDR3: CASSFSGRNNEQFF. The CDR3 coding sequence is TGTGCCAGCAGTTTTAGCGGGAGGAACAATGAGCAGTTCTTC. The V call is TRBV6-1, the J call TRBJ2-1; 10 bases align to TRBD2. CDR3 length equals 14 residues. V lost 5 bases and J lost 5; bases outside the gene matches: 3. Germline-derived CDR1 and CDR2 are MNHNS and SASEGT.

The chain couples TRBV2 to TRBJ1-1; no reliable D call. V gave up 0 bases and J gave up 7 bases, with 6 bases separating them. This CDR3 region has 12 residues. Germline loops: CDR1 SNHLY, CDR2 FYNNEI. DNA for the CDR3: TGTGCCAGCAGTGAAGCGAACCGTGAAGCTTTCTTT. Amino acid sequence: CASSEANREAFF.

CDR3 sequence reads: CASSFGDRTLQPQHF. The CDR3, as DNA: TGTGCCAGCAGTTTTGGGGACAGGACGTTGCAGCCCCAGCATTTT. The chain couples TRBV28 to TRBJ1-5; TRBD1 matches 8 bases. The germline CDR1 and CDR2 sequences are MDHEN and SYDVKM. This CDR3 has 15 residues. Germline trimming cut 3 bases from V and 7 bases from J; bases unmatched to any gene: 8.

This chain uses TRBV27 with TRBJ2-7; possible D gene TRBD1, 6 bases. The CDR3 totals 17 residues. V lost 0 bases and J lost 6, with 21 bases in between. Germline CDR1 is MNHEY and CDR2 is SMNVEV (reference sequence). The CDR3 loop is CASSLSKITGQLPEQYF. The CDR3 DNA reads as TGTGCCAGCAGTTTATCAAAGATCACGGGACAACTCCCCGAGCAGTACTTC.

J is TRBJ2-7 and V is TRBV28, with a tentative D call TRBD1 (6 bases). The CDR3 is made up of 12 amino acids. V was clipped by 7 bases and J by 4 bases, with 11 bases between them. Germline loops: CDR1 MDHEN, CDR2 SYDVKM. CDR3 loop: CASKIQGYEQYF. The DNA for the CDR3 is TGTGCCAGCAAAATTCAGGGGTACGAGCAGTACTTC.

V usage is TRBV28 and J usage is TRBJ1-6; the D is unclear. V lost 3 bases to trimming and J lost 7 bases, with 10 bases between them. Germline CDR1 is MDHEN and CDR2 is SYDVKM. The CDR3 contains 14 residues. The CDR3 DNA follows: TGTGCCAGCAGTTTGTCGGTCGGGAATTCACCCCTCCACTTT. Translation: CASSLSVGNSPLHF.

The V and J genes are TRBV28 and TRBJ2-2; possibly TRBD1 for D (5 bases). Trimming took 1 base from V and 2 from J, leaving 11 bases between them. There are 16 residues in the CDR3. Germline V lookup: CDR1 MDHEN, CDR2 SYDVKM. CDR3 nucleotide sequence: TGTGCCAGCAGTTTATCCGACAGTTATAACACCGGGGAGCTGTTTTTT. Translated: CASSLSDSYNTGELFF. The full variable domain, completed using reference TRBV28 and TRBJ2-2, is DVKVTQSSRYLVKRTGEKVFLECVQDMDHENMFWYRQDPGLGLRLIYFSYDVKMKEKGDIPEGYSVSREKKERFSLILESASTNQTSMYLCASSLSDSYNTGELFFGEGSRLTVL.

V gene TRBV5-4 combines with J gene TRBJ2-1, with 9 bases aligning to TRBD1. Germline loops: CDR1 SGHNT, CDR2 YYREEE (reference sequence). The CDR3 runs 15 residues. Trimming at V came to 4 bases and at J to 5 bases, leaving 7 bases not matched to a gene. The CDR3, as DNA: TGTGCCAGCAGCCCTAGGACAGGGGCGAACAATGAGCAGTTCTTC. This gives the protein CASSPRTGANNEQFF.